The rows below give T cell receptor beta chains drawn from one sample of a study of cytomegalovirus exposure and HLA in healthy donors. Produced via immunoSEQ multiplex PCR; TCRdb's table is partial and in-frame only. The sample lists approximately 200,000 clones; under 90% were seen once. Input material: PBMCs. The receptors come from a human donor in good health. Each CDR3 is given with its conserved first and last residue. The order of the fields is D gene, V gene, clone size, J gene, CDR3 protein, CDR3 DNA. A D gene is named only where the DNA matches it firmly. The size field is filled for only some rows; it gives once, few, many or a size class.

D gene: TRBD1
V gene: TRBV12-5
clone size: .
J gene: TRBJ2-3
CDR3 protein: CASGLGGTGRHTQYF
CDR3 DNA: TGTGCTAGTGGTTTGGGAGGGACAGGGCGACATACGCAGTATTTT

D gene: .
V gene: TRBV5-6
clone size: .
J gene: TRBJ2-7
CDR3 protein: CASSLNGYAGSSYEQYF
CDR3 DNA: TGTGCCAGCAGCTTGAATGGTTATGCGGGGAGCTCCTACGAGCAGTACTTC

D gene: .
V gene: TRBV7-9
clone size: .
J gene: TRBJ2-4
CDR3 protein: CASSDTVEEAKNIQYF
CDR3 DNA: TGTGCCAGCAGCGATACAGTAGAAGAAGCCAAAAACATTCAGTACTTC

D gene: TRBD2
V gene: TRBV5-1
clone size: .
J gene: TRBJ2-2
CDR3 protein: CASSLAGTSGRRTGELFF
CDR3 DNA: TGCGCCAGCAGCTTGGCCGGGACTAGCGGGAGACGCACCGGGGAGCTGTTTTTT

D gene: .
V gene: TRBV5-5
clone size: .
J gene: TRBJ1-5
CDR3 protein: CASSSLPESNQPQHF
CDR3 DNA: TGTGCCAGCAGCTCGCTCCCTGAGAGCAATCAGCCCCAGCATTTT

D gene: TRBD1
V gene: TRBV2
clone size: .
J gene: TRBJ2-7
CDR3 protein: CASRGRDRGLYEQYF
CDR3 DNA: TGTGCCAGCAGAGGGCGGGACAGGGGGCTGTACGAGCAGTACTTC

D gene: .
V gene: TRBV6-5
clone size: .
J gene: TRBJ2-7
CDR3 protein: CASSRRNEQYF
CDR3 DNA: TGTGCCAGCAGCCGTCGTAACGAGCAGTACTTC

D gene: .
V gene: TRBV19
clone size: .
J gene: TRBJ1-5
CDR3 protein: CASSPIPVNSNQPQHF
CDR3 DNA: TGTGCCAGTAGTCCTATTCCGGTTAATAGCAATCAGCCCCAGCATTTT

D gene: TRBD1
V gene: TRBV28
clone size: .
J gene: TRBJ1-2
CDR3 protein: CASSIHGTGGGYTF
CDR3 DNA: TGTGCCAGCAGTATTCATGGGACAGGAGGAGGCTACACCTTC

D gene: TRBD2
V gene: TRBV4-2
clone size: .
J gene: TRBJ2-7
CDR3 protein: CASSTRPLAGVAYEQYF
CDR3 DNA: TGTGCCAGCAGCACCCGACCACTAGCGGGAGTGGCGTACGAGCAGTACTTC

D gene: .
V gene: TRBV10-3
clone size: .
J gene: TRBJ2-1
CDR3 protein: CAIRTTERKGGNEQFF
CDR3 DNA: TGTGCCATCAGGACTACAGAAAGGAAAGGGGGCAATGAGCAGTTCTTC

D gene: .
V gene: TRBV15
clone size: .
J gene: TRBJ2-1
CDR3 protein: CATSGSYNEQFF
CDR3 DNA: TGTGCCACCAGCGGGAGTTACAATGAGCAGTTCTTC

D gene: TRBD1
V gene: TRBV5-1
clone size: .
J gene: TRBJ1-1
CDR3 protein: CASSSGQGNTEAFF
CDR3 DNA: TGCGCCAGCAGCTCCGGACAGGGGAACACTGAAGCTTTCTTT

D gene: .
V gene: TRBV28
clone size: few
J gene: TRBJ2-3
CDR3 protein: CASSPLPGLPDTDTQYF
CDR3 DNA: TGTGCCAGCAGTCCCCTTCCGGGTTTACCGGACACAGATACGCAGTATTTT

D gene: TRBD2
V gene: TRBV2
clone size: few
J gene: TRBJ2-1
CDR3 protein: CASLPGLDLNEQFF
CDR3 DNA: TGTGCCAGCCTACCGGGACTAGACCTGAATGAGCAGTTCTTC

D gene: .
V gene: TRBV9
clone size: .
J gene: TRBJ2-1
CDR3 protein: CASSEGGRELNEQFF
CDR3 DNA: TGTGCCAGCAGCGAGGGGGGGCGGGAGTTGAATGAGCAGTTCTTC

D gene: .
V gene: TRBV25-1
clone size: .
J gene: TRBJ2-7
CDR3 protein: CASERSSYEQYF
CDR3 DNA: TGTGCCAGCGAGAGGAGCTCCTACGAGCAGTACTTC

D gene: .
V gene: TRBV27
clone size: .
J gene: TRBJ2-1
CDR3 protein: CASSPDESGRYYNEQFF
CDR3 DNA: TGTGCCAGCAGTCCCGATGAAAGCGGACGTTACTACAATGAGCAGTTCTTC

D gene: .
V gene: TRBV19
clone size: .
J gene: TRBJ1-1
CDR3 protein: CASSIAEQAKNTEAFF
CDR3 DNA: TGTGCCAGTAGTATCGCGGAACAGGCTAAGAACACTGAAGCTTTCTTT

D gene: .
V gene: TRBV7-9
clone size: .
J gene: TRBJ2-1
CDR3 protein: CASSPTGAGGSDNEQFF
CDR3 DNA: TGTGCCAGCAGTCCAACGGGGGCAGGGGGTTCGGACAATGAGCAGTTCTTC

D gene: .
V gene: TRBV25-1
clone size: .
J gene: TRBJ2-7
CDR3 protein: CASSDGGLGYF
CDR3 DNA: TGTGCCAGCAGTGATGGCGGTCTCGGGTACTTC

D gene: .
V gene: TRBV5-1
clone size: .
J gene: TRBJ2-3
CDR3 protein: CASTLTGRDTQYF
CDR3 DNA: TGCGCCAGCACGCTCACCGGGAGAGATACGCAGTATTTT

D gene: TRBD1
V gene: TRBV25-1
clone size: few
J gene: TRBJ2-5
CDR3 protein: CASSPAGTGGFETQYF
CDR3 DNA: TGTGCCAGCAGCCCGGCCGGGACAGGGGGTTTCGAGACCCAGTACTTC

D gene: TRBD2
V gene: TRBV27
clone size: .
J gene: TRBJ2-3
CDR3 protein: CASSSPLKAGGPTDTQYF
CDR3 DNA: TGTGCCAGCAGTTCACCCTTAAAGGCGGGAGGACCCACAGATACGCAGTATTTT

D gene: TRBD2
V gene: TRBV10-3
clone size: .
J gene: TRBJ2-2
CDR3 protein: CAISERAGEEGGELFF
CDR3 DNA: TGTGCCATCAGTGAAAGGGCGGGAGAAGAAGGCGGGGAGCTGTTTTTT

D gene: .
V gene: TRBV7-9
clone size: .
J gene: TRBJ1-2
CDR3 protein: CSSSLAIPVYGYTF
CDR3 DNA: TGTTCCAGCAGCTTAGCTATCCCAGTTTATGGCTACACCTTC

D gene: TRBD1
V gene: TRBV4-1
clone size: .
J gene: TRBJ2-5
CDR3 protein: CASSQDRGRWETQYF
CDR3 DNA: TGCGCCAGCAGCCAAGACAGGGGGCGATGGGAGACCCAGTACTTC

D gene: TRBD2
V gene: TRBV7-8
clone size: .
J gene: TRBJ2-3
CDR3 protein: CASSRGYREAPDTQYF
CDR3 DNA: TGTGCCAGCAGCCGGGGGTACCGGGAGGCGCCAGATACGCAGTATTTT

D gene: TRBD2
V gene: TRBV2
clone size: .
J gene: TRBJ2-7
CDR3 protein: CASCWTSGPYEQYF
CDR3 DNA: TGTGCCAGCTGCTGGACTAGCGGGCCCTACGAGCAGTACTTC

D gene: .
V gene: TRBV7-9
clone size: .
J gene: TRBJ2-7
CDR3 protein: CASSLGLGTSYEQYF
CDR3 DNA: TGTGCCAGCAGCTTAGGTTTAGGGACTTCCTACGAGCAGTACTTC

D gene: .
V gene: TRBV4-2
clone size: .
J gene: TRBJ1-1
CDR3 protein: CASSQESLAGMNTEAFF
CDR3 DNA: TGTGCCAGCAGCCAAGAGAGCCTTGCAGGAATGAACACTGAAGCTTTCTTT

D gene: .
V gene: TRBV27
clone size: .
J gene: TRBJ2-7
CDR3 protein: CASSFGQGYEQYF
CDR3 DNA: TGTGCCAGCAGTTTTGGGCAGGGCTACGAGCAGTACTTC

D gene: TRBD1
V gene: TRBV6-5
clone size: .
J gene: TRBJ2-7
CDR3 protein: CASSSRSAGGRDEQYF
CDR3 DNA: TGTGCCAGCAGTTCACGCTCTGCAGGGGGTAGGGACGAGCAGTACTTC

D gene: TRBD2
V gene: TRBV27
clone size: .
J gene: TRBJ2-1
CDR3 protein: CASSWASGIDEQFF
CDR3 DNA: TGTGCCAGCAGTTGGGCTAGCGGGATCGATGAGCAGTTCTTC

D gene: TRBD2
V gene: TRBV5-8
clone size: .
J gene: TRBJ2-7
CDR3 protein: CASSRDSGVQYF
CDR3 DNA: TGTGCCAGCAGCAGAGACAGCGGGGTACAGTACTTC

D gene: TRBD2
V gene: TRBV7-3
clone size: .
J gene: TRBJ2-1
CDR3 protein: CASSLPGLAGYNEQFF
CDR3 DNA: TGTGCCAGCAGCTTACCCGGACTAGCGGGATACAATGAGCAGTTCTTC

D gene: .
V gene: TRBV7-9
clone size: .
J gene: TRBJ1-5
CDR3 protein: CSSHKRRNRGNQPQHF
CDR3 DNA: TGTTCCAGCCACAAACGGCGTAACAGGGGCAATCAGCCCCAGCATTTT

D gene: .
V gene: TRBV9
clone size: once
J gene: TRBJ2-7
CDR3 protein: CASSVAGFAYEQYF
CDR3 DNA: TGTGCCAGCAGCGTAGCGGGGTTTGCCTACGAGCAGTACTTC

D gene: TRBD2
V gene: TRBV5-1
clone size: few
J gene: TRBJ2-3
CDR3 protein: CASSFSSGPSTDTQYF
CDR3 DNA: TGCGCCAGCAGCTTTTCTAGCGGCCCTAGCACAGATACGCAGTATTTT

D gene: .
V gene: TRBV27
clone size: .
J gene: TRBJ1-2
CDR3 protein: CASSFTGSNGYTF
CDR3 DNA: TGTGCCAGCAGTTTTACAGGGTCGAATGGCTACACCTTC

D gene: TRBD2
V gene: TRBV7-8
clone size: .
J gene: TRBJ2-1
CDR3 protein: CASSLVPSGAEQFF
CDR3 DNA: TGTGCCAGCAGCTTAGTGCCTAGCGGGGCCGAGCAGTTCTTC

D gene: TRBD2
V gene: TRBV5-1
clone size: .
J gene: TRBJ2-2
CDR3 protein: CASSPSGMNTGELFF
CDR3 DNA: TGCGCCAGCAGCCCTAGCGGTATGAACACCGGGGAGCTGTTTTTT

D gene: .
V gene: TRBV28
clone size: .
J gene: TRBJ2-5
CDR3 protein: CASSLDGTTGVQETQYF
CDR3 DNA: TGTGCCAGCAGTTTAGATGGCACAACCGGGGTGCAAGAGACCCAGTACTTC

D gene: .
V gene: TRBV6-1
clone size: .
J gene: TRBJ1-1
CDR3 protein: CASSAFGRVSYTEAFF
CDR3 DNA: TGTGCCAGCAGTGCGTTTGGCAGGGTAAGCTACACTGAAGCTTTCTTT

D gene: TRBD2
V gene: TRBV6-6
clone size: .
J gene: TRBJ2-7
CDR3 protein: CASRDVAGTSYEQYF
CDR3 DNA: TGTGCCAGCAGGGACGTAGCGGGTACTTCCTACGAGCAGTACTTC

D gene: .
V gene: TRBV18
clone size: .
J gene: TRBJ2-5
CDR3 protein: CASSQDSQETQYF
CDR3 DNA: TGTGCCAGCTCACAGGACAGCCAAGAGACCCAGTACTTC